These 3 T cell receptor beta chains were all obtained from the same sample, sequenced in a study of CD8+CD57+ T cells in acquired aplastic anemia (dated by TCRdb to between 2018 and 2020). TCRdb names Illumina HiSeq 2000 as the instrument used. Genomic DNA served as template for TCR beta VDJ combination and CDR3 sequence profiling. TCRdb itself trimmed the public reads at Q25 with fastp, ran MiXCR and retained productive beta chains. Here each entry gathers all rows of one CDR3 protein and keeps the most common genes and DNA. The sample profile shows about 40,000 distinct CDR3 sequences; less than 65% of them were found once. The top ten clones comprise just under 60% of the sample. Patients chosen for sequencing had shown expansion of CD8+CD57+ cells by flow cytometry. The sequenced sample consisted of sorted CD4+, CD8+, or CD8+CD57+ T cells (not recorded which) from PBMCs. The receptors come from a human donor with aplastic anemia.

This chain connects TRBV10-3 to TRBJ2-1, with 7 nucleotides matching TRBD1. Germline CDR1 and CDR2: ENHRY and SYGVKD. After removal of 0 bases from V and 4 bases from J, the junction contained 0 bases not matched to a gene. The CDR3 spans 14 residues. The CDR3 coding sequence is TGTGCCATCAGTGAGTCGGGACAGTACAATGAGCAGTTCTTC. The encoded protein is CAISESGQYNEQFF.

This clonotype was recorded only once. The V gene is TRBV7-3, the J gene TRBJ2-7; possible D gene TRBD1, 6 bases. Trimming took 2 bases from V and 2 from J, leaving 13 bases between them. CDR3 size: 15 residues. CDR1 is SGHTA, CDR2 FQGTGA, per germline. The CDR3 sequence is CASSLSYGQTYEQYF. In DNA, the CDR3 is TGTGCCAGCAGCTTATCCTACGGACAGACCTACGAGCAGTACTTC.

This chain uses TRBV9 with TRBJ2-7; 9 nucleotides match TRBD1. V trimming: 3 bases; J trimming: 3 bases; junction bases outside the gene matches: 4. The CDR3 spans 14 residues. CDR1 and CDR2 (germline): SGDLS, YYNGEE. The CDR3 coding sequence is TGTGCCAGCAGCGGGGGACAGGGCATCTACGAGCAGTACTTC. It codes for CASSGGQGIYEQYF.